The present entry profiles one T cell receptor beta chain with its context. What it binds is not known. Each CDR3 protein is one row after TCRdb ran MiXCR on the 5' RACE reads. This table has about 100,000 distinct CDR3 sequences, 5.5% to 7% appearing once. The sample originates from a study of identical twins. Study outcomes and limitations: Zero-insertion results could be subject to partial confounding by invariant MAIT and iNKT cells.

The germline V gene has CDR1 SEHNR and CDR2 FQNEAQ (reference sequence). Trimming shortened V by 5 bases and J by 2 bases, and 7 bases separated the two germline ends. CDR3 length equals 12 residues. This chain links TRBV7-9 with TRBJ2-7; D call uncertain. Material for sequencing was memory T cells sorted from blood. The sequence was collected from a woman in her forties or fifties in good health. The CDR3 bases are TGTGCCAGCAGCCCAGAAGCCTACGAGCAGTACGTC. This encodes CASSPEAYEQYV.